Detailed here is one T cell receptor beta chain. Its antigen is unknown. Treatment noted: approximately nine-day PBMC culture with coronavirus spike peptide pools or control peptides (ViraFEST assay). Antigen-specific T cells were expanded with peptide pools by ViraFEST, and TCRs were then sequenced. A negative selection step was used to isolate CD4+ T cells once culture had run for around 11 days. The entry originates in a study of vaccination and CD4 T cells after COVID-19. About the research overall: A CEFX pool, an HIV-1 Nef pool, or else no peptide went into the control cultures.

Sequence data for DNA of cultured CD4+ T cells were generated by the Oncomine TCR Beta short-read assay. TCRdb called the PCR reads again in MiXCR, with one record for every CDR3 protein. The sample lists over 20,000 distinct CDR3 sequences, around two fifths occurring once. This sample comprised CD4+ T cells from blood, cultured in vitro, obtained before SARS-CoV-2 vaccination. This TCR was recovered from a human donor who received a COVID-19 vaccine.

This CDR3 is CASSTGGITDEQYF. The CDR3 region has the DNA TGTGCCAGCAGTACAGGGGGCATTACGGACGAGCAGTACTTC. The rearrangement uses TRBV12-3 or TRBV12-4 and TRBJ2-7, with 9 nucleotides matching TRBD1. After removal of 5 bases from V and 5 bases from J, the junction contained 7 bases not matched to a gene. CDR3 length: 14 residues.